This T cell receptor beta chain was sequenced during a study of human T cells and chemical hapten exposure. Study-level background: Small discrepancies in pooled library volume mainly accounted for the varying TCR yields per sample. Study outcomes and limitations: With DPC sensitization, TCRs exceeding 1 in 1000 frequency showed no change.

Time point in this sample: healthy volunteer bleed at 6 weeks. RNA extraction used unfractionated whole blood as the source of total RNA. Germline CDR1 and CDR2: SGHKS and YYEKEE (reference sequence). V was pared by 4 bases and J by 2 bases, with 7 bases between. This CDR3 has 13 residues. For the library, individual cDNA molecules each received unique molecular identifiers. Original analysis: Samples ranged from about 23,224 to 700,000 TCRs, with a median of approximately 96,000. TCRdb processed the RACE reads anew with MiXCR; each CDR3 protein has one entry. The V and J calls follow TCRdb's processing rather than the paper's. The sample yields roughly 71,000 distinct CDR3 sequences, about 6% seen once. On this clonotype: The antigen remains unidentified.

Sequencing was carried out using whole blood. V gene TRBV5-5 combines with J gene TRBJ2-4; D possibly corresponds to TRBD1 (6 bases). The source of this sequence is a female donor in good health. Some clones in this sample may be carry-over from other donors' samples. As DNA, the CDR3 is TGTGCCAGCAGCCAGGGGACCAAAAACATTCAGTACTTC. Its protein is CASSQGTKNIQYF.